One T cell receptor beta chain is described in this entry. Its antigen remains undetermined. Qualities for individual bases were not recorded, and no much larger clone is one base off. This sample was included in a study of blood T cell repertoires in COVID-19 (TCRdb year 2020). At the level of the whole study: Collaborator samples came from the United States, Italy and Spain and covered acute and convalescent phases of COVID-19. The prospective study material was composed of cDNA or gDNA derived from T cells, B-cell-depleted T cells, or PBMCs. Subjects who had been exposed to COVID-19, were actively infected with it, or had recovered from it provided the deeply sampled blood TCRbeta repertoires that made up the dataset. A freely available public database, intended as a resource for researchers studying the immune response to SARS-CoV-2, is where the repertoires were released. The samples were drawn from the first 160 participants of the ongoing ImmuneRACE study and from over a thousand subjects provided by 6 global collaborators. Nearly every sample came with metadata listing a de-identified subject ID, COVID-19 status, age in years and sex. Where available, HLA class I and class II types were taken from metadata supplied by the sample provider and were not determined by assay-based typing. Points the paper makes about the study in general: The amount of clinical and demographic metadata varied by source and participant and was provided uncurated.

The immunoSEQ Assay, a bias-controlled multiplex PCR, was used to amplify TCRbeta CDR3 regions from genomic DNA. The authors' pipeline ran thus. The number of nucleated cells in each sample was estimated by amplification of reference gene primers within the assay. To quantify the absolute abundance of each unique TCRbeta CDR3 rearrangement, sequence reads were collapsed and filtered. Productive Simpson clonality was computed per sample as the square root of Simpson's diversity index over productive rearrangements. TCRdb provides this immuneACCESS table in a form limited to in-frame rearrangements. Some clones are lacking; in checked studies, under half of them reflect an unresolved V gene, and why the rest are absent is not known. That table is the source of V, J and clone size, and D and trimming were worked out from the DNA. The sample table holds around 280,000 clones, of which roughly 87% were seen once. The top ten clones comprise 2% to 2.5% of the sample.

A second Seattle source provided samples from volunteer blood donors who had recovered from COVID-19. Collaborating institutions collected whole blood in K2EDTA tubes following their own protocols. Collaborator samples were shipped for TCRbeta analysis as frozen whole blood, isolated PBMCs, or DNA extracted from either sample type. Deletion took 6 bases off V and 6 bases off J, with a span of 16 bases between the germline ends. CDR1 is given as KGHSH and CDR2 as LQKENI, both from the germline V gene. There are 14 amino acids in the CDR3, from cysteine to phenylalanine inclusive. CDR3 DNA is the only sequence kept; it has 42 bases, read in frame from the first base.

The rearrangement combines TRBV18 with TRBJ2-3; matching of 6 bases hints at TRBD2 as the D gene. The sequence was collected from a woman in her 50s who had recovered from COVID-19. Sequencing was carried out using peripheral blood. The CDR3 has the sequence CASSPTRAGDTQYF. The DNA is as follows: TGTGCCAGCTCCCCGACTAGGGCAGGGGATACGCAGTATTTT.